This entry is about one TCR beta chain. This CDR3 is built from 15 residues. V dropped 2 bases and J dropped 4; count of bases not matched to a gene: 4. Germline lookup yields CDR1 LNHNV and CDR2 YYDKDF (reference sequence). The data belong to a study of blood T cell repertoires in COVID-19. Using immunoSEQ multiplex PCR, the repertoire was profiled, and TCRdb retains in-frame clones only, with some absent. This table has about 150,000 clones, roughly nine tenths appearing once. The receptor was isolated from a woman aged 70-85 years with acute or convalescent COVID-19. The chain uses TRBV15 and TRBJ2-5, with TRBD1 identical over 10 bases. The sequenced material came from peripheral blood. This CDR3 is CATSRLGQGGETQYF. In DNA form, the CDR3 reads TGTGCCACCAGCAGACTCGGACAGGGGGGAGAGACCCAGTACTTC.